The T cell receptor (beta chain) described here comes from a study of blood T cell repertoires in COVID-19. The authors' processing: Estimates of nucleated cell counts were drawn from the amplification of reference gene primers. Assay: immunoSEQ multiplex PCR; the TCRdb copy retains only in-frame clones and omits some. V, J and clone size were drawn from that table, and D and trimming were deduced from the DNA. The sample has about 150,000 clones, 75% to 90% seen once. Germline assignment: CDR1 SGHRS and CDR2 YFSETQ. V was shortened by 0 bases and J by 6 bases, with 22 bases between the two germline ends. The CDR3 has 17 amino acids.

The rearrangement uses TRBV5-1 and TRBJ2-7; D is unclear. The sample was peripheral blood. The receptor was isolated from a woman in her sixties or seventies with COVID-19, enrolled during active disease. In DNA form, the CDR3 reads TGCGCCAGCAGCTTGGTGGCGGCCGACGACCCACCTAGCGAGCAGTACTTC. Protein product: CASSLVAADDPPSEQYF.